This passage covers 27 T cell receptor beta chains from one sample sequenced in a study of shared clonotypes between healthy human individuals. Assay used: immunoSEQ multiplex PCR; TCRdb lists only in-frame clones, some missing. The sample yields roughly 2.6 million clones, roughly 92% seen once. Source material: naive CD4+ T cells sorted from blood. Subset specified: CD45RA+ positively selected. Receptors were obtained from a man between 18 and 35 years old in good health.

The chain uses TRBV14 and TRBJ2-3; possible D gene TRBD2, 6 bases. Germline loops: CDR1 SGHDN, CDR2 FVKESK. This CDR3 spans 15 amino acids. Trimming removed 5 bases at V and 2 bases at J, with 14 bases between. The CDR3 loop reads CASSLSGTYTDTQYF. The CDR3 region has the DNA TGTGCCAGCAGCTTATCCGGGACTTACACAGATACGCAGTATTTT.

V and J are TRBV11-3 and TRBJ2-1; D may be TRBD1 (5 bases). This CDR3 has 15 amino acids. Germline CDR1 is SGHNT and CDR2 is YENEEA. V lost 1 base and J 9 bases, leaving 16 bases between the germline ends. CDR3 in DNA: TGTGCCAGCAGCTTAGTCTCAAAGGAAGGGGCTGAGCAGTTCTTC. It encodes CASSLVSKEGAEQFF.

Concerning this clone itself: This CDR3 is also generated by other DNA sequences in the sample. The chain employs TRBV5-1 and TRBJ2-3; a possible D gene is TRBD2 (6 bases). Deletions cut 2 bases from V and 2 bases from J, with 12 bases between. In germline, CDR1 is SGHRS, CDR2 YFSETQ. The CDR3 is made up of 15 amino acids. The CDR3 region is CASSFTGGSTDTQYF. CDR3 bases: TGCGCCAGCAGCTTTACAGGAGGGTCCACAGATACGCAGTATTTT. Filled out from reference TRBV5-1 and TRBJ2-3, the complete variable domain reads KAGVTQTPRYLIKTRGQQVTLSCSPISGHRSVSWYQQTPGQGLQFLFEYFSETQRNKGNFPGRFSGRQFSNSRSEMNVSTLELGDSALYLCASSFTGGSTDTQYFGPGTRLTVL.

This chain joins TRBV25-1 and TRBJ1-4, with TRBD1 matching 7 bases. The CDR3 is made up of 14 amino acids. Unmatched junction bases numbered 5, after V lost 3 bases and J lost 7 bases. CDR1 and CDR2 (germline): MGHDK, SYGVNS. CDR3 bases: TGTGCCAGCAGTGACGACAGGGACGCTGAAAAACTGTTTTTT. This codes for CASSDDRDAEKLFF.

V usage is TRBV2 and J usage is TRBJ2-1; 11 nucleotides agree with TRBD2. The CDR3 is 16 amino acids. CDR1 is SNHLY, CDR2 FYNNEI, per germline. Trimming at V came to 5 bases and at J to 7 bases, leaving 10 bases not matched to a gene. CDR3 sequence reads: CASSPKLAGVLNEQFF. CDR3 sequence (DNA): TGTGCCAGCAGTCCCAAACTAGCGGGAGTACTGAATGAGCAGTTCTTC. The complete variable domain, with remaining parts taken from reference TRBV2 and TRBJ2-1, reads EPEVTQTPSHQVTQMGQEVILRCVPISNHLYFYWYRQILGQKVEFLVSFYNNEISEKSEIFDDQFSVERPDGSNFTLKIRSTKLEDSAMYFCASSPKLAGVLNEQFFGPGTRLTVL.

The chain combines TRBV9 with TRBJ2-7, with D perhaps TRBD1 or TRBD2 (5 bases each). The CDR3 is 15 amino acids. Trimming removed 0 bases at V and 3 bases at J, with 13 bases between. Per germline, CDR1 SGDLS and CDR2 YYNGEE. CDR3 region: CASSVGDPARYEQYF. The CDR3 DNA is TGTGCCAGCAGCGTAGGGGACCCGGCTCGCTACGAGCAGTACTTC.

This chain uses TRBV30 with TRBJ2-7, with D unresolved. The CDR3 is 15 residues long. Trimming cost V 1 base and J 1 base, with 14 bases left between them. Germline V gives CDR1 GTSNPN, CDR2 SVGIG (reference sequence). This CDR3 is CAWSGQSFRSYEQYF. As DNA, the CDR3 is TGTGCCTGGAGTGGGCAGTCGTTCAGATCCTACGAGCAGTACTTC.

This rearrangement joins TRBV11-3 to TRBJ1-2; 11 bases are shared with TRBD1. The trim removed 0 bases at V and 8 bases at J, leaving 5 bases unmatched. Per the germline V gene, CDR1 is SGHNT and CDR2 is YENEEA. The CDR3 spans 15 residues. CDR3 loop: CASSLDPGTGGGYTF. CDR3 nucleotide sequence: TGTGCCAGCAGCTTAGATCCGGGGACAGGGGGAGGCTACACCTTC.

The V and J genes are TRBV5-6 and TRBJ2-2; D is unclear. The CDR3 is 13 residues long. Trimming removed 4 bases at V and 9 bases at J, with 13 bases between. Germline CDR1 reads SGHDT; CDR2 reads YYEEEE. The chain's CDR3 is CASSPDLDRELFF. The CDR3 DNA follows: TGTGCCAGCAGCCCCGACTTGGACCGGGAGCTGTTTTTT.

This clone occurred a few times. Other DNA sequences in this sample translate to the same CDR3. The chain employs TRBV6-1 and TRBJ1-2, with D unresolved. Germline CDR1 MNHNS, CDR2 SASEGT. There are 11 residues in the CDR3. V was pared by 6 bases and J by 2 bases, with 4 bases between. The CDR3 sequence: CASSYNYGYTF. In nucleotides, the CDR3 is TGTGCCAGCAGCTACAACTATGGCTACACCTTC.

Here the CDR3 reads CASRILAGGPGETQYF. DNA for the CDR3: TGTGCCAGCAGGATTCTAGCGGGAGGGCCGGGGGAGACCCAGTACTTC. This chain joins TRBV2 and TRBJ2-5; TRBD2 matches 12 bases. With 6 bases clipped from V and 5 bases from J, the junction kept 10 bases outside the gene matches. Germline CDR1 and CDR2: SNHLY and FYNNEI. The CDR3 runs to 16 residues.

The V call is TRBV7-9, the J call TRBJ2-4; D is unclear. The germline V and J ends were trimmed by 1 base and 0 bases, with 7 bases remaining between them. CDR1 and CDR2 (germline): SEHNR, FQNEAQ (reference sequence). This CDR3 comprises 15 residues. CDR3 bases: TGTGCCAGCAGCTTAGAGAGTGTAGCCAAAAACATTCAGTACTTC. Translated, it gives CASSLESVAKNIQYF.

The chain uses TRBV7-2 and TRBJ2-7, with D possibly being TRBD1 (6 bases). From germline, CDR1 is SGHTA and CDR2 FQGNSA. CDR3 size: 14 residues. Trimming cost V 7 bases and J 3 bases, with 16 bases left between them. DNA for the CDR3: TGTGCCAGCAACTCAGGACAGTCCGGCTACGAGCAGTACTTC. Translating gives CASNSGQSGYEQYF.

The chain combines TRBV5-1 with TRBJ2-1, with 14 bases lining up with TRBD2. Germline CDR1 reads SGHRS; CDR2 reads YFSETQ. Unmatched junction bases numbered 14, after V lost 7 bases and J lost 5 bases. The CDR3 is 18 residues long. This CDR3 reads CASSPGLAGVGGNNEQFF. The CDR3 region has the DNA TGCGCCAGCTCTCCGGGACTAGCGGGAGTTGGGGGAAACAATGAGCAGTTCTTC.

Points on this clone: Other nucleotide sequences in the sample specify the same CDR3. The rearrangement uses TRBV5-1 and TRBJ2-6; D remains unclear. Trimming stripped 0 bases from V and 1 base from J, with 5 bases between. The CDR3 has 15 residues. CDR1 and CDR2 from the germline V gene are SGHRS and YFSETQ. CDR3 sequence: CASSLVGSGANVLTF. The CDR3, as DNA: TGCGCCAGCAGCTTGGTCGGGTCTGGGGCCAACGTCCTGACTTTC.

The chain is built from TRBV5-1 and TRBJ1-6; 7 bases are shared with TRBD1. This CDR3 has 16 residues. V dropped 4 bases and J dropped 6; count of bases not matched to a gene: 10. The germline V gene encodes CDR1 SGHRS and CDR2 YFSETQ. CDR3 amino acids: CASSLVGQVVNSPLHF. The CDR3 DNA reads TGCGCCAGCAGCCTAGTCGGACAGGTCGTTAATTCACCCCTCCACTTT.

The V and J genes are TRBV7-6 and TRBJ2-1; D gene ambiguous. Germline CDR1 reads SGHVS; CDR2 reads FNYEAQ. CDR3 length: 13 residues. V lost 5 bases and J 0 bases, leaving 5 bases between the germline ends. CDR3 nucleotide sequence: TGTGCCAGCAGCCTCAACTCCTACAATGAGCAGTTCTTC. This gives the protein CASSLNSYNEQFF. Variable domain in full (rest from reference TRBV7-6 and TRBJ2-1): GAGVSQSPRYKVTKRGQDVALRCDPISGHVSLYWYRQALGQGPEFLTYFNYEAQQDKSGLPNDRFSAERPEGSISTLTIQRTEQRDSAMYRCASSLNSYNEQFFGPGTRLTVL.

The rearrangement joins TRBV19 to TRBJ2-7; D gene uncertain. Between the trimmed V and J ends, which lost 4 bases and 0 bases, there was a span of 10 bases. Germline V lookup: CDR1 LNHDA, CDR2 SQIVND (reference sequence). The CDR3 loop spans 14 amino acids. CDR3 protein: CASSTSFSSYEQYF. The CDR3 DNA sequence: TGTGCCAGTAGTACCTCGTTTAGCTCCTACGAGCAGTACTTC.

This clone was counted a single time. This chain links TRBV5-5 with TRBJ1-6; D gene ambiguous. The CDR3 is 14 amino acids. V was clipped by 0 bases and J by 7 bases, with 8 bases between them. Germline CDR1 reads SGHKS; CDR2 reads YYEKEE (reference sequence). As DNA, the CDR3 is TGTGCCAGCAGCTTGGGACATGGAAATTCACCCCTCCACTTT. Its translation: CASSLGHGNSPLHF.

CDR3 amino acids: CASSRTFSEYYEQYF. The DNA of the CDR3 is TGTGCCAGCAGTAGGACGTTTTCGGAATACTACGAGCAGTACTTC. V gene TRBV27 combines with J gene TRBJ2-7; D is undetermined. CDR1 is MNHEY and CDR2 is SMNVEV in the germline V gene (reference sequence). CDR3 length: 15 amino acids. Trimming took off 5 bases at V and 3 bases at J, with 17 bases between the two ends.

The chain couples TRBV6-5 to TRBJ1-1; 7 positions agree with TRBD1. The length of the CDR3 is 14 residues. The J segment lost 1 base and the V segment lost 5 bases, leaving 4 bases of the junction unmatched. The germline V gene has CDR1 MNHEY and CDR2 SVGAGI. CDR3 coding DNA: TGTGCCAGCAGTACCGGGACAGCGAACACTGAAGCTTTCTTT. Translating it yields CASSTGTANTEAFF.

The chain carries TRBV5-6 and TRBJ1-5; TRBD1 is a possible D gene (6 bases). The CDR3 sequence is 19 residues long. Germline CDR1 SGHDT, CDR2 YYEEEE. V shed 1 base and J shed 0 bases, with 20 bases lying between them. CDR3 in DNA: TGTGCCAGCAGCTTGAAGGGGGGGCCAGAATATTATAGCAATCAGCCCCAGCATTTT. Its protein is CASSLKGGPEYYSNQPQHF.

Points on this clone: Different DNA sequences within this sample yield the same CDR3. The V gene is TRBV11-2, the J gene TRBJ2-7; no definite D call. V shed 5 bases and J shed 2 bases, with 4 bases lying between them. The CDR3 contains 11 residues. The germline CDR1 and CDR2 sequences are SGHAT and FQNNGV. Here the CDR3 reads CASSRTYEQYF. DNA for the CDR3: TGTGCCAGCAGCCGAACCTACGAGCAGTACTTC.

This rearrangement joins TRBV7-2 to TRBJ1-6, with TRBD1 matching 7 bases. Germline CDR1 is SGHTA and CDR2 is FQGNSA. The CDR3 sequence is 15 residues long. The V segment lost 5 bases and the J segment 7 bases; nucleotides outside the gene matches: 8. The DNA of the CDR3 is TGTGCCAGCAGCGCCCGGACAGGAGTAAATTCACCCCTCCACTTT. It translates to CASSARTGVNSPLHF.

Here the CDR3 reads CATQGWETQYF. The CDR3 DNA reads TGTGCCACCCAGGGCTGGGAGACCCAGTACTTC. This rearrangement joins TRBV25-1 to TRBJ2-5, with D maybe TRBD1 (5 bases). Germline CDR1 and CDR2: MGHDK and SYGVNS. This CDR3 contains 11 residues. V was trimmed by 10 bases and J by 5 bases, leaving 11 bases between them.

This clone has only a few counts. V gene TRBV29-1 combines with J gene TRBJ1-5; D call uncertain. V gave up 7 bases and J gave up 0 bases, with 7 bases separating them. This CDR3 has 12 amino acids. The V gene's germline CDR1 is SQVTM and CDR2 ANQGSEA. CDR3 nucleotides: TGCAGCGGGGGTGATAGCAATCAGCCCCAGCATTTT. It encodes CSGGDSNQPQHF. Full variable domain (outside the CDR3, taken from reference TRBV29-1 and TRBJ1-5): SAVISQKPSRDICQRGTSLTIQCQVDSQVTMMFWYRQQPGQSLTLIATANQGSEATYESGFVIDKFPISRPNLTFSTLTVSNMSPEDSSIYLCSGGDSNQPQHFGDGTRLSIL.

This chain links TRBV7-2 with TRBJ1-1; 8 bases match TRBD1. Germline trimming cut 5 bases from V and 1 base from J; bases unmatched to any gene: 6. The germline CDR1 and CDR2 sequences are SGHTA and FQGNSA. The CDR3 runs 15 residues. The CDR3: CASSRGGTGNTEAFF. CDR3 DNA: TGTGCCAGCAGCAGGGGCGGGACAGGGAACACTGAAGCTTTCTTT.